This T cell receptor (beta chain) was retrieved from a study of T cells after yellow fever vaccination. The CDR3 consists of 18 residues. CDR1 is MNHEY, CDR2 SVGAGI, per germline. Trimming removed 6 bases from V and 0 bases from J; junction bases left unmatched: 14. This clonotype was detected many times. TCRdb re-called the 5' RACE reads with MiXCR, one entry per CDR3 protein. The sample includes some 320,000 distinct CDR3 sequences, about 4% of them seen just once. J is TRBJ1-2 and V is TRBV6-5; 9 bases match TRBD1. This specimen was PBMCs, taken 5 days after the yellow fever booster vaccination. This clonotype was sampled from a young man who received the YFV17D yellow fever vaccine. CDR3 nucleotide sequence: TGTGCCAGCAGCCGTTCAGGACAGGGGTTATCACCTAACTATGGCTACACCTTC. It is translated as CASSRSGQGLSPNYGYTF.